The 25 T cell receptor beta chains given below trace back to one sample, sequenced in a study of immune characteristics of hereditary and idiopathic chronic pancreatitis. The table came from immunoSEQ multiplex PCR; TCRdb's copy has only in-frame clones and leaves some out. The sample has roughly 14,000 clones, roughly 80% seen once; the top ten hold around 14%. Total pancreatectomy with islet autotransplantation was the source of the chronic pancreatitis pancreas tissue. Input material: pancreas tissue with hereditary chronic pancreatitis. The receptors shown here come from a human donor with chronic pancreatitis.

This sequence joins TRBV29-1 and TRBJ2-1; D is possibly TRBD2 (6 bases). Germline CDR1 SQVTM, CDR2 ANQGSEA. V lost 4 bases, J lost 5 bases, and 9 bases lay in between. The CDR3 runs 12 residues. The CDR3 sequence is CSVGERDNEQFF. In nucleotides, the CDR3 is TGCAGCGTTGGCGAGCGGGACAATGAGCAGTTCTTC.

J is TRBJ2-7 and V is TRBV28; TRBD2 matches at 7 bases. This CDR3 is built from 15 residues. V shed 7 bases and J 3 bases; nucleotides not matched to a gene: 12. CDR1 is MDHEN, CDR2 SYDVKM, per germline. In nucleotides, the CDR3 is TGTGCCAGCACCTTATTCTGGGGGAGGGTCTACGAGCAGTACTTC. Translation gives CASTLFWGRVYEQYF.

The rearrangement uses TRBV15 and TRBJ2-1; maybe TRBD2 (7 bases). Trimming removed 1 base from V and 2 bases from J, with 21 bases in between. The germline V gene encodes CDR1 LNHNV and CDR2 YYDKDF (reference sequence). This CDR3 has 19 residues. In nucleotides, the CDR3 is TGTGCCACCAGCAGAGTCCGGGGGGCGGCTAGCGGACCCTACAATGAGCAGTTCTTC. Amino acid sequence: CATSRVRGAASGPYNEQFF.

J is TRBJ2-1 and V is TRBV7-9; 7 nucleotides match TRBD2. With 5 bases clipped from V and 6 bases from J, the junction kept 7 bases outside the gene matches. CDR3 size: 14 residues. CDR1 and CDR2 from the germline V gene are SEHNR and FQNEAQ (reference sequence). The CDR3 DNA reads TGTGCCAGCAGCCCTTCAGGGACTACCAATGAGCAGTTCTTC. Protein product: CASSPSGTTNEQFF.

The V gene is TRBV21-1, the J gene TRBJ2-7; the table's D gene call, TRBD2, was not cross checked with the DNA. TRBV21-1 is a pseudogene locus. There are 14 residues in the CDR3. The CDR3 region is CASSKKRFSYEQYF. DNA for the CDR3: TGTGCCAGCAGCAAAAAGCGCTTCTCCTACGAGCAGTACTTC.

The CDR3 loop is CASDFRAAIVQPQHF. The CDR3, as DNA: TGTGCCAGTGATTTCAGAGCGGCAATCGTTCAGCCCCAGCATTTT. The chain recombines TRBV19 with TRBJ1-5; no reliable D call. Trimming took 8 bases from V and 6 from J, leaving 20 bases between them. Germline-derived CDR1 and CDR2 are LNHDA and SQIVND (reference sequence). The length of the CDR3 is 15 residues.

The chain has TRBV4-2 and TRBJ2-7; perhaps TRBD2 as D (6 bases). Trimming took 3 bases from V and 7 from J, leaving 16 bases between them. Germline V CDR1 and CDR2: LGHNA, YNFKEQ. The CDR3 sequence is 14 residues long. The DNA of the CDR3 is TGTGCCAGCAGCCAGGTAGGGAGGCGTAATGAGCAGTACTTC. Its protein is CASSQVGRRNEQYF.

This rearrangement joins TRBV19 to TRBJ2-7; TRBD2 agrees at 13 bases. Losses at the gene ends were 4 bases for V and 7 bases for J; bases not matched to a gene: 7. Per the germline V gene, CDR1 is LNHDA and CDR2 is SQIVND (reference sequence). CDR3 length: 15 residues. In DNA, the CDR3 is TGTGCCAGTAGTAAAGAGGGACTAGCGGGATATGAGCAGTACTTC. This translates into CASSKEGLAGYEQYF.

This clone was seen a handful of times. This chain links TRBV15 with TRBJ2-3; 13 bases are a match to TRBD2. The V and J ends lost 5 bases and 1 base, in that order; junction bases with no gene match: 3. This CDR3 comprises 16 residues. The germline gives CDR1 LNHNV, CDR2 YYDKDF (reference sequence). The CDR3 protein is CATSEGLAGRTDTQYF. Here the CDR3 DNA reads TGTGCCACCAGCGAGGGACTAGCGGGACGCACAGATACGCAGTATTTT.

CDR3: CASSGAHNEQFF. The CDR3 DNA reads TGTGCCAGCAGTGGGGCCCACAATGAGCAGTTCTTC. The V gene is TRBV2, the J gene TRBJ2-1; D call uncertain. This CDR3 has 12 amino acids. Between the trimmed V and J ends, which lost 4 bases and 5 bases, there was a span of 6 bases. Germline V CDR1 and CDR2: SNHLY, FYNNEI. The variable domain in full, completed from reference TRBV2 and TRBJ2-1, reads EPEVTQTPSHQVTQMGQEVILRCVPISNHLYFYWYRQILGQKVEFLVSFYNNEISEKSEIFDDQFSVERPDGSNFTLKIRSTKLEDSAMYFCASSGAHNEQFFGPGTRLTVL.

The chain couples TRBV5-3 to TRBJ2-3; D call uncertain. TRBV5-3 belongs to the ORF category, with a function that is uncertain. Trimming cost V 2 bases and J 4 bases, with 11 bases left between them. The CDR3 length is 14 residues. The CDR3 bases are TGTGCCAGAAGCTTTCTGGTGTGGCCAGATACGCAGTATTTT. The encoded protein is CARSFLVWPDTQYF.

This chain connects TRBV5-1 to TRBJ2-3; D remains unclear. V was cut by 5 bases and J by 2 bases, with 12 bases left in between. Germline loops: CDR1 SGHRS, CDR2 YFSETQ. This CDR3 is 14 amino acids long. This CDR3 reads CASRYEESTDTQYF. DNA for the CDR3: TGCGCCAGCAGATACGAGGAGTCCACAGATACGCAGTATTTT.

J is TRBJ2-4 and V is TRBV7-2; D remains unclear. V shed 4 bases and J shed 0 bases, with 7 bases lying between them. The CDR3 contains 14 residues. Looked up from germline, CDR1 is SGHTA and CDR2 is FQGNSA. CDR3 nucleotide sequence: TGTGCCAGCAGCTCCTTGGAAGCCAAAAACATTCAGTACTTC. Translation: CASSSLEAKNIQYF.

This clone was observed a single time. The chain carries TRBV9 and TRBJ2-3; D may be TRBD2 (5 bases). The CDR3 has 16 residues. V was trimmed by 0 bases and J by 0 bases, leaving 11 bases between them. CDR1 and CDR2 (germline): SGDLS, YYNGEE. The CDR3 spells CASSVDAGQSTDTQYF. For the CDR3, the DNA is TGTGCCAGCAGCGTAGATGCGGGCCAAAGCACAGATACGCAGTATTTT.

V gene TRBV2 combines with J gene TRBJ1-2; a weak D match, TRBD1 (5 bases). V gave up 6 bases and J gave up 2 bases, with 22 bases separating them. The CDR3 extends over 17 amino acids. Germline-derived CDR1 and CDR2 are SNHLY and FYNNEI. The CDR3 here is CASREDLGAVWNYGYTF. The DNA of the CDR3 is TGTGCCAGCAGGGAGGACCTCGGGGCGGTTTGGAACTATGGCTACACCTTC.

This clone was observed a handful of times. The chain links TRBV5-1 to TRBJ1-4, with unresolved D. Trimming removed 4 bases at V and 8 bases at J, with 15 bases between. The CDR3 has 14 amino acids. CDR1 is SGHRS, CDR2 YFSETQ, per germline. CDR3 residues: CASSEDPEREKLFF. The CDR3, as DNA: TGCGCCAGCAGCGAGGACCCCGAGCGGGAAAAACTGTTTTTT.

The V and J genes are TRBV3-1 (or the pseudogene TRBV3-2) and TRBJ2-5; TRBD2 matches at 9 bases. V shed 6 bases and J 0 bases; nucleotides not matched to a gene: 5. The CDR3 is made up of 15 amino acids. Germline CDR1 reads LGHDT; CDR2 reads YNNKEL (reference sequence). The CDR3 DNA follows: TGTGCCAGCAGGTCAACTAGCGGGTACCAAGAGACCCAGTACTTC. This gives the protein CASRSTSGYQETQYF.

This chain links TRBV18 with TRBJ2-5, with TRBD2 identical over 7 bases. The CDR3 sequence is 14 residues long. Per the germline V gene, CDR1 is KGHSH and CDR2 is LQKENI. V was pared by 6 bases and J by 5 bases, with 9 bases of the junction left unmatched. CDR3 nucleotides: TGTGCCAGCTCCTTATCCGCACTAGCGGAGACCCAGTACTTC. This sequence encodes CASSLSALAETQYF.

Only one count was recorded for this clone. This rearrangement joins TRBV7-9 to TRBJ2-2, with D unresolved. Germline loops: CDR1 SEHNR, CDR2 FQNEAQ (reference sequence). The ends were cut back, 2 bases at V and 6 bases at J, with 10 bases in the middle. This CDR3 comprises 14 residues. This CDR3 reads CASSLRNAAGELFF. CDR3 DNA: TGTGCCAGCAGCTTACGAAATGCGGCCGGGGAGCTGTTTTTT.

The chain combines TRBV7-2 with TRBJ2-2; D is undetermined. V gave up 5 bases and J gave up 6 bases, with 16 bases separating them. Germline V lookup: CDR1 SGHTA, CDR2 FQGNSA. This CDR3 is 15 amino acids long. Here the CDR3 reads CASSPTPVDSGELFF. DNA of the CDR3: TGTGCCAGCAGCCCGACACCCGTGGATTCCGGGGAGCTGTTTTTT.

This chain joins TRBV14 and TRBJ2-1, with D possibly TRBD2 on 6 matching bases. This CDR3 has 15 residues. CDR1 SGHDN and CDR2 FVKESK come from the germline V gene. V was pared by 4 bases and J by 13 bases, with 23 bases between. The CDR3 DNA reads as TGTGCCAGCAGCCTGTCCGGGACTCTCATTGGGCGCCAGTTCTTC. The encoded protein is CASSLSGTLIGRQFF. Variable domain in full (rest from reference TRBV14 and TRBJ2-1): EAGVTQFPSHSVIEKGQTVTLRCDPISGHDNLYWYRRVMGKEIKFLLHFVKESKQDESGMPNNRFLAERTGGTYSTLKVQPAELEDSGVYFCASSLSGTLIGRQFFGPGTRLTVL.

The gene calls are TRBV6-4 and TRBJ1-4; D might be TRBD1 (5 bases). Trimming stripped 2 bases from V and 8 bases from J, with 9 bases between. This CDR3 comprises 13 residues. From germline, CDR1 is MRHNA and CDR2 SNTAGT. CDR3 nucleotides: TGTGCCAGCAGTGACAGGGGCGGGGAAAAACTGTTTTTT. It specifies CASSDRGGEKLFF.

For the CDR3, the DNA is TGTGCCAGCAGCTTAGGTGCAGGGAGTAGTTCCTACGAGCAGTACTTC. Its translation: CASSLGAGSSSYEQYF. The rearrangement links TRBV7-8 to TRBJ2-7; D may match TRBD1 or TRBD2 (5 bases each). The V end was cut by 1 base, the J end by 1 base, with 14 bases between. The CDR3 extends over 16 amino acids. Per the germline V gene, CDR1 is SGHVS and CDR2 is FQNEAQ.

This clone was seen only once. The chain joins TRBV20-1 to TRBJ1-2; D is undetermined. The CDR3 length is 11 residues. V was shortened by 7 bases and J by 8 bases, with 14 bases between the two germline ends. CDR1 is DFQATT, CDR2 SNEGSKA, per germline (reference sequence). CDR3 nucleotide sequence: TGCAGTGGAAGCCTGGAGAACGGCTACACCTTC. As protein: CSGSLENGYTF.

Only one count was recorded for this clone. The J gene is TRBJ1-1, the V gene TRBV5-1; D possibly corresponds to TRBD1 (6 bases). Germline V CDR1 and CDR2: SGHRS, YFSETQ. The CDR3 consists of 14 residues. Trimming pared 4 bases from V and 1 base from J, leaving 11 bases between. The CDR3 nucleotides read TGCGCCAGCAGCCTGGGACATCCGAACACTGAAGCTTTCTTT. The encoded protein is CASSLGHPNTEAFF.